This T cell receptor (beta chain) emerged from a study of identical twins. Study results and limitations: The conclusions drew on cross-sectional statistical analysis instead of tracking the same donors. Memory repertoires showed no such pattern, whereas abundant cord blood beta clonotypes carried fewer insertions.

This clonotype was observed at least ten times. The target antigen is unknown. TCRdb independently ran MiXCR on the 5' RACE reads; one entry per CDR3 protein. The profile shows 690,000 or so distinct CDR3 sequences, around 8.6% of them singletons. Each donor was a healthy Caucasian. The data also belong to a second study, concerning yellow fever vaccine responses in identical twins.

The receptor was isolated from a woman aged 18-35 years in good health. The sample was PBMCs.

CDR3 sequence (DNA): TGCAGTGCTAGAGATCAAGAGGTGGAGCAGTTCTTC. This translates into CSARDQEVEQFF. The rearrangement joins TRBV20-1 to TRBJ2-1; D is uncertain. The CDR3 consists of 12 residues. The V gene's germline CDR1 is DFQATT and CDR2 SNEGSKA (reference sequence). The V end was cut by 0 bases, the J end by 10 bases, with 10 bases between.